The clone carrying this T cell receptor beta chain was seen only a few times. Template-switching 5'RACE yielded the TCR cDNA; a universal primer site and UMIs were added in the process. In TCRdb, the 5' RACE reads were re-called with MiXCR into one record per CDR3 protein. The sample yields approximately 610,000 distinct CDR3 sequences, approximately 16% seen once. The CDR3 length is 12 residues. Germline values: CDR1 SNHLY, CDR2 FYNNEI. V was clipped by 4 bases and J by 5 bases, with 8 bases between them. The sample is drawn from a study of T cells after yellow fever vaccination. This sequence was found in a young man who received the YFV17D yellow fever vaccine. The sequences come from PBMCs, collected 4 to 6 days after the first yellow fever vaccination. The chain has TRBV2 and TRBJ1-2; D not certain. CDR3 DNA: TGTGCCAGCAGTGGACTCTCTTATGGCTACACCTTC. It codes for CASSGLSYGYTF.